This paragraph reports one T cell receptor (beta chain). Only a few counts were recorded for this clonotype. Its antigen is unknown. Base qualities are not at hand, and no much larger clone is one base apart. The germline V gene (reference sequence) sets CDR1 to MNHEY and CDR2 to SMNVEV. Unmatched junction bases come to 11, with V trimmed by 10 bases and J by 7 bases. The CDR3 measures 14 amino acids from cysteine to phenylalanine. Just CDR3 DNA is preserved here, 42 bases in frame from base 1. This sample was taken from a study of CD8 T cells in ankylosing spondylitis (dated by TCRdb to about 2017). At the level of the whole study: The study set out to find disease-linked TCR variants by profiling T cell receptor beta repertoires in ankylosing spondylitis patients and healthy donors. The whole study cohort included 108 healthy donors and 20 to 25 ankylosing spondylitis patients. Peripheral blood samples were taken, and synovial fluid was additionally collected from ankylosing spondylitis patients.

Instrument used: Illumina HiSeq 2500. Quantitative 5'-RACE with molecular barcodes was the method used to prepare the TCR beta libraries. In the paper's pipeline: To identify disease-linked TCR variants, a new computational method was used, one built on a probabilistic model of VDJ rearrangement. In-frame beta chains were kept once TCRdb had trimmed the public reads at Q25 with fastp and called clones with MiXCR. Under each unique CDR3 protein, matching rows form one entry showing the most common genes and DNA. The authors' filters were not applied to this entry. Present in this sample are a few hundred thousand distinct CDR3 sequences, around a tenth of which were seen just once. The biggest ten clones account for roughly 9.1% of the sample. General findings and caveats noted by the study authors: A CD8+ phenotype was shown by the disease-linked clones, which were found at relatively low frequencies in peripheral blood. A TCR beta motif made up of several highly homologous amino acid variants appeared to be characteristic of blood from ankylosing spondylitis patients. Significant enrichment of the disease-linked clones was reported in matched synovial fluid samples from ankylosing spondylitis patients. Some motif variants were previously reported in synovial fluid and blood of reactive arthritis patients, suggesting common disease-initiation mechanisms.

Here the chain combines TRBV27 and TRBJ2-5, with 11 bases aligning to TRBD2. The clonotype comes from a female donor with ankylosing spondylitis or in good health (not recorded which). The sequenced material came from blood, either unsorted or a sorted T cell fraction (not recorded which). For the CDR3, the sequence is CAIRSTSGSLTQYF. In nucleotide form, the sequence is TGTGCCATCCGTAGCACTAGCGGGAGTCTGACCCAGTACTTC.